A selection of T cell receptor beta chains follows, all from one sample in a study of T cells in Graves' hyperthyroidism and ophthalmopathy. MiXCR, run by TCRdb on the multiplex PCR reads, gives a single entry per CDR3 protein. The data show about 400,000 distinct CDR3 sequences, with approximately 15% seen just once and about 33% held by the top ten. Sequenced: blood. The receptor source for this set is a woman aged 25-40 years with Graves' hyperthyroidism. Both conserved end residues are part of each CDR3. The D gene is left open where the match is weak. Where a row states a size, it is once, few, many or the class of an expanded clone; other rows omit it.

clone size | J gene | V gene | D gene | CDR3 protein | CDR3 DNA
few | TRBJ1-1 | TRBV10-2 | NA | CATVQGEAFF | TGCGCCACCGTACAAGGGGAAGCTTTCTTT
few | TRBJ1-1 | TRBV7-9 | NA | CASSFDYGNTEAFF | TGTGCCAGCAGCTTTGATTACGGGAACACTGAAGCTTTCTTT
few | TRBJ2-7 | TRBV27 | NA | CASSLLHSLYEQYF | TGTGCCAGCAGTTTACTACACAGCCTTTACGAGCAGTACTTC
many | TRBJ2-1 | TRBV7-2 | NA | CASSLVQPYNEQFF | TGTGCCAGCAGCTTAGTACAGCCCTACAATGAGCAGTTCTTC
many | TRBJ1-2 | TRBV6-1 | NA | CASSPQGVYGYTF | TGTGCCAGCAGTCCCCAGGGTGTCTATGGCTACACCTTC
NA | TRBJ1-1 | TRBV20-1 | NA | CSAVRQVRGAFF | TGCAGTGCTGTCCGACAGGTTCGGGGCGCTTTCTTT
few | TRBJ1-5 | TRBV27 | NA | CASSLSRSQPQHF | TGTGCCAGCAGTTTATCGCGGAGTCAGCCCCAGCATTTT
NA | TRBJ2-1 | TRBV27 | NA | CASSFDRERASNEQFF | TGTGCCAGCAGTTTCGACCGAGAAAGGGCGAGCAATGAGCAGTTCTTC
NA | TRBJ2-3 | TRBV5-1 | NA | CASSFPADTQYF | TGCGCCAGCAGCTTCCCCGCAGATACGCAGTATTTT
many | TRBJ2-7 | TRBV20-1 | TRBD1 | CSAREGGTGAYEQYF | TGCAGTGCTAGAGAGGGGGGGACAGGGGCTTACGAGCAGTACTTC
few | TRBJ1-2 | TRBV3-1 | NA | CVSSWDTRDYGYTF | TGTGTCAGCAGCTGGGACACCAGGGACTATGGCTACACCTTC
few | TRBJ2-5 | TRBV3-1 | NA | CASSQGGVSYF | TGTGCCAGCAGCCAAGGGGGGGTTTCGTACTTC
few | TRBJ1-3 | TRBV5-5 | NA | CASSLDSGAGNTIYF | TGTGCCAGCAGCTTGGATTCCGGGGCTGGAAACACCATATATTTT
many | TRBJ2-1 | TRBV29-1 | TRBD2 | CSVARASGTEQFF | TGCAGCGTTGCGAGGGCTAGCGGTACTGAGCAGTTCTTC
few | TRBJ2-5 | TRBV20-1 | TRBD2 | CSARGESSGEETQYF | TGCAGTGCTAGAGGGGAGTCTAGCGGGGAAGAGACCCAGTACTTC
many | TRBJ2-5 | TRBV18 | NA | CASSPPFSQETQYF | TGTGCCAGCTCACCACCGTTCAGCCAAGAGACCCAGTACTTC
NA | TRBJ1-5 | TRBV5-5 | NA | CASSSNYRDHQPQHF | TGTGCCAGCAGCTCGAATTACAGGGATCACCAGCCCCAGCATTTT
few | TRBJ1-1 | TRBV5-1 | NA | CASSPPSGMNTEAFF | TGCGCCAGCAGCCCACCTTCAGGCATGAACACTGAAGCTTTCTTT
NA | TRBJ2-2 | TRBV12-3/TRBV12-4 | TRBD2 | CASGRERPTGELFF | TGTGCCAGCGGGAGGGAACGTCCCACCGGGGAGCTGTTTTTT
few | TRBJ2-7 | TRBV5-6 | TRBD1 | CASRRRGQSHEQYF | TGTGCCAGCAGGAGACGGGGACAGTCCCACGAGCAGTACTTC
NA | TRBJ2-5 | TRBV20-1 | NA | CSARGQIGETQYF | TGCAGTGCTAGAGGGCAGATCGGAGAGACCCAGTACTTC
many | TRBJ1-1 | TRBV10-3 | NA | CAISESVKNTEAFF | TGTGCCATCAGTGAAAGCGTGAAGAACACTGAAGCTTTCTTT
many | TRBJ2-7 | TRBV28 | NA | CASSLGNYEQYF | TGTGCCAGCAGTTTAGGTAACTACGAGCAGTACTTC